This T cell receptor beta chain came from a study of blood T cell repertoires in COVID-19. Study overall: Italy, Spain and the United States were the sources of the convalescent and acute COVID-19 samples. T cells, B-cell-depleted T cells, or PBMCs provided the cDNA or gDNA that served as material.

In the study's own analysis: Amplification of reference gene primers provided the estimated nucleated cell counts. Clones were sequenced by immunoSEQ multiplex PCR, and TCRdb holds only the in-frame ones, with some missing. That table gives V, J and clone size, and the DNA gave D and trimming. The sample records 210,000 or so clones, around 88% being singletons. V lost 4 bases, J lost 1 base, and 2 bases stayed unmatched. Germline CDR1 SGHTA, CDR2 FQGNSA. The CDR3 loop spans 14 amino acids. This receptor was taken from a man between 45 and 60 years old with active or convalescent COVID-19. The sequencing input was peripheral blood. The chain combines TRBV7-2 with TRBJ2-7, with 9 bases lining up with TRBD1. The DNA of the CDR3 is TGTGCCAGCAGCTGGGACAGGGAATCCTACGAGCAGTACTTC. Translation gives CASSWDRESYEQYF.